This section outlines one TCR beta chain sequence together with its context. The data stem from a study of blood T cell repertoires in COVID-19. Across the study: COVID-19 samples collected from the United States, Italy and Spain covered acute and convalescent phases. PBMCs, B-cell-depleted T cells, or T cells provided the cDNA or gDNA that made up the material.

The CDR3 consists of 15 residues. V lost 5 bases and J lost 1; bases outside the gene matches: 7. CDR1 and CDR2 (germline): SGHRS, YFSETQ. Per the study methods: Researchers report that nucleated cell counts were estimated from reference gene primer amplification. Some clones are missing from TCRdb's copy, which holds only in-frame ones; the method was immunoSEQ multiplex PCR. The DNA was the basis for D and trimming; V, J and clone size are from that table. The data contain tens of thousands of clones, roughly 89% of them singletons. Sample: peripheral blood. This rearrangement joins TRBV5-1 to TRBJ1-2; the match to TRBD1 covers 8 bases. The receptor's source is a man in his thirties or forties with acute or convalescent COVID-19. CDR3 DNA sequence: TGCGCCAGCAGACCAGGGACAGGTCATAACTATGGCTACACCTTC. This encodes CASRPGTGHNYGYTF.